The present entry profiles one TCR beta chain with its context. Its antigen is not identified. A read error may be the cause here, since a much bigger clone is one base away. The final CDR3 position lacks the conserved phenylalanine or tryptophan, pointing to a likely read error. The data stem from a study of T cells in Graves' hyperthyroidism and ophthalmopathy. General study findings and limits: Blood shared most expanded thyroid clonotypes above 0.001. Model-based prediction identified ophthalmopathy a median 6.5 months prior to its onset.

TCR beta CDR3 region amplification was performed from RNA transcripts. A first-round RT-PCR of the TCR CDR3 used the HTBI primer set. Via MiXCR, TCRdb re-called the multiplex PCR reads, giving one row per CDR3 protein. The sample has 400,000 or so distinct CDR3 sequences, roughly 14% seen once; the top ten hold 15% to 20%. Germline V CDR1 and CDR2: MNHNS, SASEGT. The CDR3 runs to 13 residues. The ends were cut back, 2 bases at V and 6 bases at J, with 8 bases in the middle. The sample consisted of blood. The chain employs TRBV6-1 and TRBJ1-5; no definite D call. The receptor was derived from a woman aged 25 to 39 with Graves' ophthalmopathy. In DNA, the CDR3 is TGTGCCAGCAGTGAACTGGGAGTTCAGCCCCAGCATTCT. Encoded protein: CASSELGVQPQHS.